Presented here are 29 T cell receptor beta chains from one specimen sequenced in a study of vaccination and CD4 T cells after COVID-19. Sequencing of cultured CD4+ T cell DNA used the Oncomine TCR Beta short-read assay. TCRdb re-called the PCR reads through MiXCR, storing one row per CDR3 protein. The table lists around 18,000 distinct CDR3 sequences, over 55% of them singletons. These receptors have no identified antigens. This sample's treatment: 10-day PBMC culture with coronavirus spike peptide pools or control peptides (ViraFEST assay). The sample consisted of CD4+ T cells from blood, cultured in vitro, taken after SARS-CoV-2 vaccination. These receptors were taken from a human donor who had recovered from COVID-19.

This clonotype showed up just a few times. The genes are TRBV28 and TRBJ1-2, with 9 bases aligning to TRBD1. CDR3 length equals 16 residues. In germline, CDR1 is MDHEN, CDR2 SYDVKM. V dropped 6 bases and J dropped 4; count of bases not matched to a gene: 12. In DNA, the CDR3 is TGTGCCAGCAGCCCAATAAACAGGGGGCTAGGCTATGGCTACACCTTC. It is translated as CASSPINRGLGYGYTF.

The chain has TRBV7-2 and TRBJ1-2; no definite D call. Germline lookup yields CDR1 SGHTA and CDR2 FQGNSA. The CDR3 length is 14 residues. The ends were cut back, 5 bases at V and 6 bases at J, with 16 bases in the middle. This chain's CDR3 is CASSNSPPGHGYTF. For the CDR3, the DNA is TGTGCCAGCAGCAATTCCCCCCCCGGTCATGGCTACACCTTC.

The chain combines TRBV7-9 with TRBJ2-3, with D maybe TRBD1 (6 bases). Germline loops: CDR1 SEHNR, CDR2 FQNEAQ (reference sequence). The V end was cut by 6 bases, the J end by 0 bases, with 13 bases between. This CDR3 is built from 15 residues. The chain's CDR3 is CASSGTTHSTDTQYF. CDR3 nucleotide sequence: TGTGCCAGCAGTGGGACAACTCATAGCACAGATACGCAGTATTTT. Complete variable domain (other parts from reference TRBV7-9 and TRBJ2-3): DTGVSQNPRHKITKRGQNVTFRCDPISEHNRLYWYRQTLGQGPEFLTYFQNEAQLEKSRLLSDRFSAERPKGSFSTLEIQRTEQGDSAMYLCASSGTTHSTDTQYFGPGTRLTVL.

The CDR3 DNA follows: TGTGCCAGCAGCTCCAAAGCCGGGACTGTCTCCTACGAGCAGTACTTC. Translation: CASSSKAGTVSYEQYF. The V gene is TRBV11-3, the J gene TRBJ2-7, with a weak D call TRBD2 (6 bases). V was trimmed by 4 bases and J by 0 bases, leaving 16 bases between them. The CDR3 loop spans 16 amino acids. The V gene's germline CDR1 is SGHNT and CDR2 YENEEA. Variable domain in full (rest from reference TRBV11-3 and TRBJ2-7): EAGVVQSPRYKIIEKKQPVAFWCNPISGHNTLYWYLQNLGQGPELLIRYENEEAVDDSQLPKDRFSAERLKGVDSTLKIQPAELGDSAVYLCASSSKAGTVSYEQYFGPGTRLTVT.

This clonotype was observed a handful of times. V is TRBV2 and J is TRBJ1-6, with D perhaps TRBD1 (5 bases). Germline CDR1 SNHLY, CDR2 FYNNEI. V lost 6 bases, J lost 9 bases, and 9 bases lay in between. The CDR3 consists of 12 residues. The CDR3 bases are TGTGCCAGCAGCAGGGCGGGTTCACCCCTCCACTTT. It yields the protein CASSRAGSPLHF.

The table lists this clonotype with a few counts. V is TRBV7-2 and J is TRBJ1-2; D gene uncertain. The CDR3 is 15 amino acids. From germline, CDR1 is SGHTA and CDR2 FQGNSA. V dropped 0 bases and J dropped 3 bases, with 11 bases sitting between them. The CDR3 here is CASSLAPGYHYGYTF. The CDR3 region has the DNA TGTGCCAGCAGCTTAGCGCCGGGTTATCACTATGGCTACACCTTC.

The J gene is TRBJ2-3, the V gene TRBV12-3 or TRBV12-4; 9 bases are shared with TRBD1. The CDR3 has 14 residues. V trimming: 7 bases; J trimming: 4 bases; junction bases outside the gene matches: 6. Here the CDR3 reads CASNPGQGADTQYF. DNA of the CDR3: TGTGCCAGCAACCCGGGACAGGGCGCAGATACGCAGTATTTT.

This clonotype has just a few counts. The chain combines TRBV19 with TRBJ1-5, with D unresolved. The CDR3 contains 16 residues. V lost 1 base to trimming and J lost 3 bases, with 13 bases between them. The germline V gene has CDR1 LNHDA and CDR2 SQIVND (reference sequence). The CDR3 region has the DNA TGTGCCAGTAGTATAGTAGGTCGGGCATACAATCAGCCCCAGCATTTT. The encoded protein is CASSIVGRAYNQPQHF.

This clonotype has just a few counts. The chain carries TRBV27 and TRBJ1-6, with 9 bases aligning to TRBD1. The V gene's germline CDR1 is MNHEY and CDR2 SMNVEV (reference sequence). CDR3 size: 15 residues. Germline trimming cut 2 bases from V and 9 bases from J; bases unmatched to any gene: 5. The CDR3, as DNA: TGTGCCAGCAGTTTAAGGACAGGGGAAGGTTCACCCCTCCACTTT. Translating it yields CASSLRTGEGSPLHF.

This clonotype was observed a single time. The chain links TRBV7-2 to TRBJ2-2; the match to TRBD2 covers 13 bases. Germline CDR1 and CDR2: SGHTA and FQGNSA. The CDR3 loop spans 17 amino acids. V lost 1 base and J lost 8; bases outside the gene matches: 7. CDR3 loop: CASSLGRLAGGGGELFF. The CDR3 nucleotides are TGTGCCAGCAGCTTAGGGCGACTAGCGGGGGGAGGAGGGGAGCTGTTTTTT.

V usage is TRBV7-9 and J usage is TRBJ2-3; 11 bases map to TRBD2. The junction had 0 bases not matched to a gene; V was cut back by 3 bases and J by 4 bases. The CDR3 totals 14 residues. Germline lookup yields CDR1 SEHNR and CDR2 FQNEAQ (reference sequence). CDR3 nucleotides: TGTGCCAGCAGCTTTAGCGGGGGGGCAGATACGCAGTATTTT. Amino acids: CASSFSGGADTQYF.

The rearrangement links TRBV6-1 to TRBJ2-3; 9 bases match TRBD1. Germline V gene lookup returns CDR1 MNHNS and CDR2 SASEGT. The CDR3 contains 16 residues. V lost 7 bases to trimming and J lost 5 bases; unmatched junction nucleotides: 13. The DNA of the CDR3 is TGTGCCAGCAACTCACAGGGGGCGAGGTTTTTAGATACGCAGTATTTT. Protein: CASNSQGARFLDTQYF.

The chain has TRBV11-2 and TRBJ1-2; TRBD1 is a possible D gene (6 bases). Germline V gives CDR1 SGHAT, CDR2 FQNNGV. CDR3 size: 14 residues. The germline V and J ends were trimmed by 6 bases and 5 bases, with 16 bases remaining between them. In nucleotides, the CDR3 is TGTGCCAGCAGGGAAACAGGGTCGGGGTATGGCTACACCTTC. Amino acid sequence: CASRETGSGYGYTF.

This rearrangement joins TRBV4-1 to TRBJ2-1; 8 nucleotides align to TRBD1. Germline CDR1 is MGHRA and CDR2 is YSYEKL. Losses at the gene ends were 1 base for V and 3 bases for J; bases not matched to a gene: 2. There are 15 residues in the CDR3. In DNA, the CDR3 is TGCGCCAGCAGCCAAGCTGGGACAGGCTACAATGAGCAGTTCTTC. It codes for CASSQAGTGYNEQFF.

This clonotype has just a few counts. The chain recombines TRBV6-1 with TRBJ2-1; no firm D call. CDR1 and CDR2 (germline): MNHNS, SASEGT. CDR3 length: 14 amino acids. V was clipped by 6 bases and J by 5 bases, with 14 bases between them. CDR3 loop: CASRSSRIDNEQFF. CDR3 coding DNA: TGTGCCAGCAGGAGCTCCCGGATAGACAATGAGCAGTTCTTC.

The chain links TRBV5-1 to TRBJ1-2; 7 nucleotides line up with TRBD1. V lost 5 bases to trimming and J lost 2 bases; unmatched junction nucleotides: 12. Germline CDR1 SGHRS, CDR2 YFSETQ. CDR3 length: 16 amino acids. The CDR3 loop is CASSPRGTGENYGYTF. CDR3 sequence (DNA): TGCGCCAGCAGTCCCCGAGGAACAGGGGAGAACTATGGCTACACCTTC.

This chain joins TRBV27 and TRBJ1-5; D not resolved. Trimming cost V 8 bases and J 8 bases, with 13 bases left between them. Per the germline V gene, CDR1 is MNHEY and CDR2 is SMNVEV (reference sequence). The CDR3 is 12 residues long. CDR3 sequence (DNA): TGTGCCAGCCGGAACCGATCAGAGCCCCAGCATTTT. It encodes CASRNRSEPQHF.

This chain uses TRBV30 with TRBJ2-7; tentative D call: TRBD2 (5 bases). In germline, CDR1 is GTSNPN, CDR2 SVGIG (reference sequence). V dropped 5 bases and J dropped 5 bases, with 7 bases sitting between them. CDR3 length: 10 residues. This CDR3 is CAWGGNEQYF. Here the CDR3 DNA reads TGTGCCTGGGGAGGTAACGAGCAGTACTTC.

The J gene is TRBJ1-2, the V gene TRBV7-8, with D uncertain. This CDR3 has 16 amino acids. Trimming shortened V by 3 bases and J by 4 bases, and 18 bases separated the two germline ends. CDR1 SGHVS and CDR2 FQNEAQ come from the germline V gene. CDR3 residues: CASSFRVPRLGYGYTF. CDR3 in DNA: TGTGCCAGCAGCTTTCGAGTGCCTAGGTTAGGCTATGGCTACACCTTC.

The chain employs TRBV20-1 and TRBJ2-2, with TRBD2 as a possible D gene (6 bases). The CDR3 consists of 14 residues. V dropped 5 bases and J dropped 5 bases, with 15 bases sitting between them. From germline, CDR1 is DFQATT and CDR2 SNEGSKA (reference sequence). CDR3 DNA sequence: TGCAGTGCTCAGGCCACTCGGGAGACCGGGGAGCTGTTTTTT. This gives the protein CSAQATRETGELFF.

The chain combines TRBV25-1 with TRBJ1-5; perhaps TRBD1 as D (6 bases). V lost 3 bases and J lost 6, with 18 bases in between. The CDR3 runs to 16 residues. Germline V CDR1 and CDR2: MGHDK, SYGVNS. CDR3 in amino acids: CASSDVLGAGSQPQHF. The CDR3 nucleotides read TGTGCCAGCAGTGATGTGCTGGGGGCCGGTAGTCAGCCCCAGCATTTT.

This clonotype was seen a handful of times. The V gene is TRBV28, the J gene TRBJ1-3; D is perhaps TRBD1 (5 bases). The CDR3 extends over 12 amino acids. CDR1 is MDHEN, CDR2 SYDVKM, per germline. Trimming pared 6 bases from V and 8 bases from J, leaving 11 bases between. The CDR3 loop is CASSLGGDTIYF. The CDR3 DNA reads as TGTGCCAGCAGCCTGGGGGGGGACACCATATATTTT. The full variable domain, with the rest looked up from reference TRBV28 and TRBJ1-3, is DVKVTQSSRYLVKRTGEKVFLECVQDMDHENMFWYRQDPGLGLRLIYFSYDVKMKEKGDIPEGYSVSREKKERFSLILESASTNQTSMYLCASSLGGDTIYFGEGSWLTVV.

This clonotype has only one observation. J is TRBJ2-7 and V is TRBV27; the D gene is possibly TRBD2 (5 bases). The germline CDR1 and CDR2 sequences are MNHEY and SMNVEV (reference sequence). The CDR3 extends over 15 amino acids. With 6 bases removed from V and 6 bases from J, the gap between germline ends came to 21 bases. DNA of the CDR3: TGTGCCAGCAGCAGTAGGGCTAGCAGACTGGCCGAGCAGTACTTC. Protein sequence: CASSSRASRLAEQYF.

In regard to this clonotype: One junction end does not reproduce the germline sequence, and a read error may be involved. V gene TRBV19 combines with J gene TRBJ1-2; D gene unclear. Germline V gene data show CDR1 as LNHDA and CDR2 as SQIVND (reference sequence). The CDR3 loop spans 12 amino acids. CDR3 nucleotides: TGTGCCAGTAGTGAAATGGACTATGGCTACGCCTTC. Its translation: CASSEMDYGYAF.

This chain links TRBV4-3 with TRBJ1-2; TRBD1 might be the D (5 bases). This CDR3 is 15 amino acids long. Germline values: CDR1 LGHNA, CDR2 YSLEER. The ends were cut back, 4 bases at V and 4 bases at J, with 16 bases in the middle. The CDR3 loop is CASSPNMGGVYGYTF. CDR3 DNA: TGCGCCAGCAGCCCGAACATGGGGGGGGTCTATGGCTACACCTTC.

The chain combines TRBV6-1 with TRBJ2-2; 8 bases line up with TRBD1. The V gene end was trimmed by 6 bases and the J gene end by 2 bases; junction bases not matched to a gene: 8. The CDR3 runs 16 residues. The germline gives CDR1 MNHNS, CDR2 SASEGT. In nucleotides, the CDR3 is TGTGCCAGCAGCAAAGGACAGGGAATCAACACCGGGGAGCTGTTTTTT. Protein: CASSKGQGINTGELFF.

This clonotype was observed a handful of times. This chain joins TRBV28 and TRBJ1-2; D gene unclear. V was cut by 5 bases and J by 0 bases, with 13 bases left in between. The CDR3 covers 15 residues. Germline CDR1 MDHEN, CDR2 SYDVKM. The DNA of the CDR3 is TGTGCCAGCAGTGCCTTTGGGTTAGCTAACTATGGCTACACCTTC. This translates into CASSAFGLANYGYTF.

The chain links TRBV6-1 to TRBJ2-1; D perhaps matches TRBD1 (6 bases). CDR1 is MNHNS and CDR2 is SASEGT in the germline V gene. The CDR3 loop spans 14 amino acids. Between the trimmed V and J ends, which lost 7 bases and 3 bases, there was a span of 13 bases. DNA for the CDR3: TGTGCCAGCATAGACCGGGACAACTACAATGAGCAGTTCTTC. This codes for CASIDRDNYNEQFF.

The V call is TRBV11-3, the J call TRBJ1-1; unclear D gene. CDR1 is SGHNT and CDR2 is YENEEA in the germline V gene. V lost 5 bases to trimming and J lost 8 bases, with 12 bases between them. The CDR3 spans 12 residues. DNA for the CDR3: TGTGCCAGCAGCGGATGGACGGTCGAAGCTTTCTTT. Translating gives CASSGWTVEAFF.